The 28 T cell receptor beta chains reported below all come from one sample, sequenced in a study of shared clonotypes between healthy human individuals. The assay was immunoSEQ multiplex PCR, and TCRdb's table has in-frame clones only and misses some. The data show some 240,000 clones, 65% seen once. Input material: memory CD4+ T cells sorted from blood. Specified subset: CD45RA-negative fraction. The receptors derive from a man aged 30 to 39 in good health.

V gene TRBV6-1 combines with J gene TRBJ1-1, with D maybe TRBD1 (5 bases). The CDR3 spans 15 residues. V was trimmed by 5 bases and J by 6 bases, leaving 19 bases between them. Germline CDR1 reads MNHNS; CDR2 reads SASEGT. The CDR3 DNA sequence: TGTGCCAGCAGTCTGGGGACGGCGCGGGAGGCTGAAGCTTTCTTT. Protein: CASSLGTAREAEAFF.

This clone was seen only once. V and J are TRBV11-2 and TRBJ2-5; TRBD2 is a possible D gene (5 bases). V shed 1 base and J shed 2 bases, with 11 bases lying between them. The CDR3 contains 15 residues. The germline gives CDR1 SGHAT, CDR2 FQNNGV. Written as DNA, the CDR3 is TGTGCCAGCAGCTTAGGACTAAGACCTCAAGAGACCCAGTACTTC. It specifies CASSLGLRPQETQYF.

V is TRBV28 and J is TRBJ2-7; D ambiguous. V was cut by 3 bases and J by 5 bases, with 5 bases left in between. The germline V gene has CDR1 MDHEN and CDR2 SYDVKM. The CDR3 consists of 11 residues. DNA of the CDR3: TGTGCCAGCAGTTTTAACAACGAGCAGTACTTC. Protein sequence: CASSFNNEQYF.

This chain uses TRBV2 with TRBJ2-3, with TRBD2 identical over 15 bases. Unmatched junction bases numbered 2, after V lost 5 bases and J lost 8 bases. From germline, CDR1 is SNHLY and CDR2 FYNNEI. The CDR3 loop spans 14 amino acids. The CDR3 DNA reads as TGTGCCAGCAGTCGGACTAGCGGGGGGGGTACGCAGTATTTT. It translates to CASSRTSGGGTQYF.

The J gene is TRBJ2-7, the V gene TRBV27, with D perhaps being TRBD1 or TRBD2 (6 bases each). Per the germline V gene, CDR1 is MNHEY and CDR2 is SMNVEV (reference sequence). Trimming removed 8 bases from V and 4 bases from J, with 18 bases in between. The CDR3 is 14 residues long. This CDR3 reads CASPKGQGRYEQYF. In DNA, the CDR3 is TGTGCCAGCCCCAAGGGGCAGGGGAGGTACGAGCAGTACTTC.

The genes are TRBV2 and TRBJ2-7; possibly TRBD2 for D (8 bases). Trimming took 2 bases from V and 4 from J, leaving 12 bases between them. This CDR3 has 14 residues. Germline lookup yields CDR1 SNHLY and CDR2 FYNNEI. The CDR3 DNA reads TGTGCCAGCAGTGAATTAGCGGGACAGTACGAGCAGTACTTC. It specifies CASSELAGQYEQYF. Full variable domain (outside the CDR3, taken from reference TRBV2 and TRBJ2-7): EPEVTQTPSHQVTQMGQEVILRCVPISNHLYFYWYRQILGQKVEFLVSFYNNEISEKSEIFDDQFSVERPDGSNFTLKIRSTKLEDSAMYFCASSELAGQYEQYFGPGTRLTVT.

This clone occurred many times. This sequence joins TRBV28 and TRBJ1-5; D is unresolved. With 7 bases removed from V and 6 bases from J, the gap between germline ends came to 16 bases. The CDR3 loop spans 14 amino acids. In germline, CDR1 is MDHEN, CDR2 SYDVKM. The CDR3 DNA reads TGTGCCAGCACTCTAGGCCTGGGAATTCAGCCCCAGCATTTT. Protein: CASTLGLGIQPQHF.

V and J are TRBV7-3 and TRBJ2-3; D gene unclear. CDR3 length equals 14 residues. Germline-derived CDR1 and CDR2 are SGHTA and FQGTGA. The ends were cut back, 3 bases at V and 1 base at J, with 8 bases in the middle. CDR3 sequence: CASSFGGRTDTQYF. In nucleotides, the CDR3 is TGTGCCAGCAGCTTCGGCGGCCGCACAGATACGCAGTATTTT.

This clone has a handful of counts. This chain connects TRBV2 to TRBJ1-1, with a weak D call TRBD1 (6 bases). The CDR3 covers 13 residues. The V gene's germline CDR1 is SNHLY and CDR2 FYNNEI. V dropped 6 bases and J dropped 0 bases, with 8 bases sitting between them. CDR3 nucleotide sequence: TGTGCCAGCAGAGAGGGGGTGAACACTGAAGCTTTCTTT. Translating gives CASREGVNTEAFF.

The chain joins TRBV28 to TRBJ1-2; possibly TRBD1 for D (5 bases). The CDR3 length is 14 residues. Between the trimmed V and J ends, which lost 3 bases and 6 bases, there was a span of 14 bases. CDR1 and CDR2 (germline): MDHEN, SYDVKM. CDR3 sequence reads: CASSLPNWGNGYTF. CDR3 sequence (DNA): TGTGCCAGCAGTTTGCCCAACTGGGGGAATGGCTACACCTTC.

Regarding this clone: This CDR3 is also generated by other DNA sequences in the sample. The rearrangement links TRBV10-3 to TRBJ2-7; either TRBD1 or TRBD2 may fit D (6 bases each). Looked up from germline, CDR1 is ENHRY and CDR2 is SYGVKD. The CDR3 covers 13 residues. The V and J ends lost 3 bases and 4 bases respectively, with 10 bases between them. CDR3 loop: CAISEGGPYEQYF. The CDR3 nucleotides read TGTGCCATCAGTGAAGGGGGGCCGTACGAGCAGTACTTC.

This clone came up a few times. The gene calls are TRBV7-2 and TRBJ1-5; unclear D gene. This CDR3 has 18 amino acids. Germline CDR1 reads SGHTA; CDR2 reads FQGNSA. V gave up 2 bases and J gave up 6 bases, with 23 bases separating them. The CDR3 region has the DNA TGTGCCAGCAGCTTAACCAGCTCCGTCGCCTTACGTGGTCAGCCCCAGCATTTT. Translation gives CASSLTSSVALRGQPQHF.

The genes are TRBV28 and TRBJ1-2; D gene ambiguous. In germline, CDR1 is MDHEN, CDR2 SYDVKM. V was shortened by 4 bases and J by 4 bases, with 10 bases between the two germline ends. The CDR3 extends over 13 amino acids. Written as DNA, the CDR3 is TGTGCCAGCAGTTCATACCAGATCTATGGCTACACCTTC. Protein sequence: CASSSYQIYGYTF.

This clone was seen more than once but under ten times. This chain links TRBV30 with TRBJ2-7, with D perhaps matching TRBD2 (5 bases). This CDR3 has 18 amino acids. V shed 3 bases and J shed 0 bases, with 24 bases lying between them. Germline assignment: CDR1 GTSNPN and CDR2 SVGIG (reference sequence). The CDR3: CAWSPRTGMAASSYEQYF. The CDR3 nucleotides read TGTGCCTGGAGCCCGAGGACGGGGATGGCGGCTAGCTCCTACGAGCAGTACTTC.

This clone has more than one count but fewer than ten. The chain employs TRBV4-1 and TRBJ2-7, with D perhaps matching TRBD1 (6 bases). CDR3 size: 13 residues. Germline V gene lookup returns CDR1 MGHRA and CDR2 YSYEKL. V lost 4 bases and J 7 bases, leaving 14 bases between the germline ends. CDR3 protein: CASSRQQGWEQYF. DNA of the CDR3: TGCGCCAGCAGCCGGCAACAGGGTTGGGAGCAGTACTTC.

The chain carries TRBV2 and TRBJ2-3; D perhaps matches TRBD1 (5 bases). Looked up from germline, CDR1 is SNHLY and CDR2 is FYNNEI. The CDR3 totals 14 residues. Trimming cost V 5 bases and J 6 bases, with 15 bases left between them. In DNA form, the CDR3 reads TGTGCCAGCAGTTATGGCGTCGCAGGGGATACGCAGTATTTT. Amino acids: CASSYGVAGDTQYF.

CDR3 residues: CAITRDNLYEQYF. CDR3 in DNA: TGTGCCATCACCCGGGACAATCTTTACGAGCAGTACTTC. J is TRBJ2-7 and V is TRBV10-3, with D possibly being TRBD1 (6 bases). The CDR3 loop spans 13 amino acids. In germline, CDR1 is ENHRY, CDR2 SYGVKD. Trimming took off 7 bases at V and 4 bases at J, with 14 bases between the two ends.

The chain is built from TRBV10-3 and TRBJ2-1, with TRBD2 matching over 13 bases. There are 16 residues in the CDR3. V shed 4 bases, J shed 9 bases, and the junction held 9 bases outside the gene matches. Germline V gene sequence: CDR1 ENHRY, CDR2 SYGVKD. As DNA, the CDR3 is TGTGCCATCAGTGCTATAGGACTAGCGGGAGTAGTTGAGCAGTTCTTC. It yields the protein CAISAIGLAGVVEQFF.

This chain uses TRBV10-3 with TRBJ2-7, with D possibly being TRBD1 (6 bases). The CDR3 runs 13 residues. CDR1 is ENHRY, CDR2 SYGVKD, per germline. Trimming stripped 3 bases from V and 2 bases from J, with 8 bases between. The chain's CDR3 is CAISERQAYEQYF. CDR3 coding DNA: TGTGCCATCAGTGAACGACAGGCCTACGAGCAGTACTTC.

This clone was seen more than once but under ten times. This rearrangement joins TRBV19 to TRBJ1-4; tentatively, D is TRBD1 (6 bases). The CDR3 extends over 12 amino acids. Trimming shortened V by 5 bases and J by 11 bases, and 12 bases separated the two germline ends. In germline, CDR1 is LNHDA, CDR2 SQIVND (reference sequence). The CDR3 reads CASSPTGLKLFF. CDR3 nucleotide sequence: TGTGCCAGTAGTCCGACAGGACTTAAACTGTTTTTT.

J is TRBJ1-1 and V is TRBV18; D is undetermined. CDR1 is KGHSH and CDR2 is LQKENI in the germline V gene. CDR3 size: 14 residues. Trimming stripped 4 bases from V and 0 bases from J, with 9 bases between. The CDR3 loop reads CASSQETVNTEAFF. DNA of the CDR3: TGTGCCAGCTCACAGGAAACGGTGAACACTGAAGCTTTCTTT.

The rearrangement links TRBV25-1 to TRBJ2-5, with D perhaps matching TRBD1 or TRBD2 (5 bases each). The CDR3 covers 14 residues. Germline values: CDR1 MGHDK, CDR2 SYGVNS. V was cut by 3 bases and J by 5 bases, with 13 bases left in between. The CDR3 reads CASSDAGTAETQYF. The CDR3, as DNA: TGTGCCAGCAGTGATGCAGGGACGGCGGAGACCCAGTACTTC.

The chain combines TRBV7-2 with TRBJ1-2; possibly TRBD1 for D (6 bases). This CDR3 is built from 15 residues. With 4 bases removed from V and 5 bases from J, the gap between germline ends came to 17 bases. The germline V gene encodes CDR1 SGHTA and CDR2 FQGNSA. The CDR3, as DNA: TGTGCCAGCAGCTCGACTCCACAGGGATTGTATGGCTACACCTTC. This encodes CASSSTPQGLYGYTF.

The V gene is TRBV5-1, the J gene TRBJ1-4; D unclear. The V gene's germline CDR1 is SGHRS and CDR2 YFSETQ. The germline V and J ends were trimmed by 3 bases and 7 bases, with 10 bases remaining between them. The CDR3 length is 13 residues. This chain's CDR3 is CASSSGVGEKLFF. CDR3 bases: TGCGCCAGCAGCTCCGGGGTCGGTGAAAAACTGTTTTTT.

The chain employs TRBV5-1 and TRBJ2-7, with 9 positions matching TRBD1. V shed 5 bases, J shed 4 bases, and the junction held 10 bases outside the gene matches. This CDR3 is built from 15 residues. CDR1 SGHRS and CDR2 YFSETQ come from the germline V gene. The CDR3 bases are TGCGCCAGCAGTTCCGGGACAGGGTCCTTTTACGAGCAGTACTTC. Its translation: CASSSGTGSFYEQYF.

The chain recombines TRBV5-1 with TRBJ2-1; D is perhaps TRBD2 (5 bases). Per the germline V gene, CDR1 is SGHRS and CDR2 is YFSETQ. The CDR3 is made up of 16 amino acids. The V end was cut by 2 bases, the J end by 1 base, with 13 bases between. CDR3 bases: TGCGCCAGCAGCTTTACACCGGGAACTTCCTACAATGAGCAGTTCTTC. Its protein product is CASSFTPGTSYNEQFF.

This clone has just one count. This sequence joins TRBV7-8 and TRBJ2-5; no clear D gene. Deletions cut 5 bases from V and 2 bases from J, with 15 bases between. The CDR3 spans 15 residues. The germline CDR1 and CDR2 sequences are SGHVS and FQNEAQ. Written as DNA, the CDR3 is TGTGCCAGCAGCCCAGCCTTTATATTACAAGAGACCCAGTACTTC. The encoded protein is CASSPAFILQETQYF.

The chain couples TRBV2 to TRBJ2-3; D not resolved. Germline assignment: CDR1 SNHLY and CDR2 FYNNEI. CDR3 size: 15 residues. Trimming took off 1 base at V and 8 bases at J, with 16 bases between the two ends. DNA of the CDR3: TGTGCCAGCAGTGAAGATAGAGCCCCCTTAGGTACGCAGTATTTT. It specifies CASSEDRAPLGTQYF.